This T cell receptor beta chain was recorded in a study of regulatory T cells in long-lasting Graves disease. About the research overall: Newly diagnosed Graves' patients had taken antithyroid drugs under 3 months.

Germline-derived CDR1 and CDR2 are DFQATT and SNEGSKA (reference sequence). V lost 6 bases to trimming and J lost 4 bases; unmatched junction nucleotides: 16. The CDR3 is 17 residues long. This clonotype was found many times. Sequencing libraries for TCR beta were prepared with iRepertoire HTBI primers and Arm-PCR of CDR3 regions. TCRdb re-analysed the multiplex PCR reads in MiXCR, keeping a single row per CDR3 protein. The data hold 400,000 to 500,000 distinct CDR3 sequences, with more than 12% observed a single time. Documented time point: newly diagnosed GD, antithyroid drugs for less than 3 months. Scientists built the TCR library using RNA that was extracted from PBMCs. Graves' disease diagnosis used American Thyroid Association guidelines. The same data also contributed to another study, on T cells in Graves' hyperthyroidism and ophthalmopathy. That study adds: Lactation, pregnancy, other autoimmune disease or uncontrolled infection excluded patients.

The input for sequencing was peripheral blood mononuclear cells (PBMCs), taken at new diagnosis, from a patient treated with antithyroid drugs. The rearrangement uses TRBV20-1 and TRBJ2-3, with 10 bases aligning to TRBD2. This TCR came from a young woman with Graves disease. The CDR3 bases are TGCAGTGCAACCTCCCGAATGCTAGCGGGAGAAGCAGATACGCAGTATTTT. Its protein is CSATSRMLAGEADTQYF.